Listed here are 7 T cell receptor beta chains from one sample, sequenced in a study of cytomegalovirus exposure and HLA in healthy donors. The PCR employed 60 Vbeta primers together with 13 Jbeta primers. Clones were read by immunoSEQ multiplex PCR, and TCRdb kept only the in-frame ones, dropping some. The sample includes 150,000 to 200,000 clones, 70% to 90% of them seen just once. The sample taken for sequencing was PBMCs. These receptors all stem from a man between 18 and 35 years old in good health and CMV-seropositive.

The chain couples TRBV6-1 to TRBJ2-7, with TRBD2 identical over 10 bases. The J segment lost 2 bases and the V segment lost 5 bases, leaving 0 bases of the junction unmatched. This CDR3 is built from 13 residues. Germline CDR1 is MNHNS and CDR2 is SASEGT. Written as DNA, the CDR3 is TGTGCCAGCAGTCTAGCGGGGGCCTACGAGCAGTACTTC. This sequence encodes CASSLAGAYEQYF.

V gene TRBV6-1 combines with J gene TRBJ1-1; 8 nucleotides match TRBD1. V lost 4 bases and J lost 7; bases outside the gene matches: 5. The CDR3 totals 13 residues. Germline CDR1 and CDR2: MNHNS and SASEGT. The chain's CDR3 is CASSAQGAGEAFF. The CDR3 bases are TGTGCCAGCAGTGCCCAGGGGGCGGGTGAAGCTTTCTTT.

CDR3 in DNA: TGTGCCAGCAGCTTAATCGCGGGGATACCACAGGATACGCAGTATTTT. Amino acid sequence: CASSLIAGIPQDTQYF. The chain employs TRBV7-2 and TRBJ2-3; D might be TRBD2 (6 bases). The CDR3 contains 16 residues. Germline V gene data show CDR1 as SGHTA and CDR2 as FQGNSA. The germline V and J ends were trimmed by 2 bases and 6 bases, with 18 bases remaining between them.

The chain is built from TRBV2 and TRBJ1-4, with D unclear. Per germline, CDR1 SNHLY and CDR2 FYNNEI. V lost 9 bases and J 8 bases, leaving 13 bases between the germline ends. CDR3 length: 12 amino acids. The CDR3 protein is CASGRVGEKLFF. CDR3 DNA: TGTGCCAGTGGGAGGGTCGGCGAAAAACTGTTTTTT.

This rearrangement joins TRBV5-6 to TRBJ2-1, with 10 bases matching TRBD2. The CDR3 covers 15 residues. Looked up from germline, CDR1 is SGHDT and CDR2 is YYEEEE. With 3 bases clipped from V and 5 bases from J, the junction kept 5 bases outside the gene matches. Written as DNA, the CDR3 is TGTGCCAGCAGCTCGGGAGCGGGGGGGCACAATGAGCAGTTCTTC. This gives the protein CASSSGAGGHNEQFF.

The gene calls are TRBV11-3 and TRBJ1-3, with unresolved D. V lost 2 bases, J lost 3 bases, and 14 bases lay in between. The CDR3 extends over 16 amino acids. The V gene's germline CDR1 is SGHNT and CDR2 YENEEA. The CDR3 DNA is TGTGCCAGCAGCTTAATGAGTGATATTGGTGGAAACACCATATATTTT. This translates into CASSLMSDIGGNTIYF. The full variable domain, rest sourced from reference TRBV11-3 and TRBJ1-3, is EAGVVQSPRYKIIEKKQPVAFWCNPISGHNTLYWYLQNLGQGPELLIRYENEEAVDDSQLPKDRFSAERLKGVDSTLKIQPAELGDSAVYLCASSLMSDIGGNTIYFGEGSWLTVV.

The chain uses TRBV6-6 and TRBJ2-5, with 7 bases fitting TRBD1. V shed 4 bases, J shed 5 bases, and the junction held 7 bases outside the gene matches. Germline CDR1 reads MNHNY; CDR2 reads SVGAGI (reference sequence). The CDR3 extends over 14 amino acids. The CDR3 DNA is TGTGCCAGCAGTTTACGGGGACAGCAGGAGACCCAGTACTTC. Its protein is CASSLRGQQETQYF.